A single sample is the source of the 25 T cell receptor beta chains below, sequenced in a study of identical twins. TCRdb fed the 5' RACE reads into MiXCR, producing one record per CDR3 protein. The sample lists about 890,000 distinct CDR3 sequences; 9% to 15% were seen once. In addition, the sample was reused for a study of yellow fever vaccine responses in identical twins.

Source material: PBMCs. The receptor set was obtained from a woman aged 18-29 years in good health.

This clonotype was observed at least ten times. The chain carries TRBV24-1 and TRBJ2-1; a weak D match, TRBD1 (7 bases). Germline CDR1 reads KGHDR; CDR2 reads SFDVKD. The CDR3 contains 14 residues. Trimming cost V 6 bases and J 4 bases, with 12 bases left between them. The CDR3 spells CATSRSGGYNEQFF. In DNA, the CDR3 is TGTGCCACCAGTCGTTCAGGGGGGTACAATGAGCAGTTCTTC.

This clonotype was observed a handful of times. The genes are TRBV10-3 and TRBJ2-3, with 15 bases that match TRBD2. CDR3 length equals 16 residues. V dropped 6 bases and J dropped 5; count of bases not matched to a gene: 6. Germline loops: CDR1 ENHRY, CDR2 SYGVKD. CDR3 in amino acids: CAIRGLAGGPRDTQYF. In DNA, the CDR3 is TGTGCCATCAGAGGACTAGCGGGAGGGCCCAGAGATACGCAGTATTTT.

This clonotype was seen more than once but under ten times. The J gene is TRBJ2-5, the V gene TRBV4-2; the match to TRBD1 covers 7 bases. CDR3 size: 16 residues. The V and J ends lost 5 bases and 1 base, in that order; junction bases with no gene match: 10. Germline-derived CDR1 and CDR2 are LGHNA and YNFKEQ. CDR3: CASSYRDRSFQETQYF. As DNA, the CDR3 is TGTGCCAGCAGCTACCGGGACAGATCATTCCAAGAGACCCAGTACTTC.

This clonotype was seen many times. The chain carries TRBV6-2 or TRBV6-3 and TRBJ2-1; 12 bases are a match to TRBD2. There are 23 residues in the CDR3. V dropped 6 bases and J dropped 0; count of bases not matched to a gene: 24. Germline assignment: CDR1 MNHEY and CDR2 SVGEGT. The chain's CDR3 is CASRTRTSGTTVSRQSSYNEQFF. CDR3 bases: TGTGCCAGCAGAACTCGGACTAGCGGGACAACCGTTTCGCGTCAGAGCTCCTACAATGAGCAGTTCTTC.

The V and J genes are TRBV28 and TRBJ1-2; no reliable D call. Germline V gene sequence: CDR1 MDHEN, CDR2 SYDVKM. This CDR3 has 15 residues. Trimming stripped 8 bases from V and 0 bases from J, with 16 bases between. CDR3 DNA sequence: TGTGCCAGCCCTCAAGGAGGCAGGTCTAACTATGGCTACACCTTC. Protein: CASPQGGRSNYGYTF.

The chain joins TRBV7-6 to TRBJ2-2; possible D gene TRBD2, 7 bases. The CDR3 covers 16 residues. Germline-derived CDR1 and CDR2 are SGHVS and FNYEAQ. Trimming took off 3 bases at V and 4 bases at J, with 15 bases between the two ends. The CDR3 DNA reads TGTGCCAGCAGCTTTAAGGGGGGGCCAGGCACCGGGGAGCTGTTTTTT. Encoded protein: CASSFKGGPGTGELFF.

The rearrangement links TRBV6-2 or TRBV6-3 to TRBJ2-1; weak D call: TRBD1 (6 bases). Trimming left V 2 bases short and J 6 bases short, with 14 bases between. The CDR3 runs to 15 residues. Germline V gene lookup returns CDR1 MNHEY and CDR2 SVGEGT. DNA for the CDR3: TGTGCCAGCAGTTACGTCGGGACAAGGGCCAATGAGCAGTTCTTC. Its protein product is CASSYVGTRANEQFF.

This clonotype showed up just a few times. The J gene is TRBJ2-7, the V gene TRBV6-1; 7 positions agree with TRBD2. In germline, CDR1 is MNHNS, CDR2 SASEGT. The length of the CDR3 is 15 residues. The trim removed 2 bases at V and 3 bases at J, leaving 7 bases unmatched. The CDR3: CASSESTLAVYEQYF. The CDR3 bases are TGTGCCAGCAGTGAATCGACGCTAGCGGTCTACGAGCAGTACTTC.

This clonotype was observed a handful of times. The CDR3 DNA follows: TGTGCCAGCAGTTACGATGTAGCGGGAGACGACCCTTTCAATGAGCAGTTCTTC. Protein sequence: CASSYDVAGDDPFNEQFF. V is TRBV6-2 or TRBV6-3 and J is TRBJ2-1, with 9 bases identical to TRBD2. The length of the CDR3 is 18 residues. Germline CDR1 and CDR2: MNHEY and SVGEGT. After removal of 2 bases from V and 6 bases from J, the junction contained 14 bases not matched to a gene.

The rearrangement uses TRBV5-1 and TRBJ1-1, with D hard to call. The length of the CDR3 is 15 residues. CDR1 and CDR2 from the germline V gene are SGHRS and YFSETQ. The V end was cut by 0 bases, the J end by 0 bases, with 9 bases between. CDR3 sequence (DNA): TGCGCCAGCAGCTTGGGGACGGAGTTGAACACTGAAGCTTTCTTT. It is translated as CASSLGTELNTEAFF.

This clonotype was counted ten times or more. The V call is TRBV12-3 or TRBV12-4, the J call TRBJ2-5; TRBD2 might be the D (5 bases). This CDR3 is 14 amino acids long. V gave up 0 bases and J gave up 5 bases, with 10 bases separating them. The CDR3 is CASSLAGVLETQYF. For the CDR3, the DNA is TGTGCCAGCAGTTTAGCGGGAGTCTTGGAGACCCAGTACTTC.

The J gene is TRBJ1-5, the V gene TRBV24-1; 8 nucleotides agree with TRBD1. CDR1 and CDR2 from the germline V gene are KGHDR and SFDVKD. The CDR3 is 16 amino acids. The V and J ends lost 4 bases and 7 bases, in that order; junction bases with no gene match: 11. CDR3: CATSESGQGFNQPQHF. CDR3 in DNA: TGTGCCACCAGTGAGTCTGGACAGGGTTTTAACCAGCCCCAGCATTTT.

The CDR3 protein is CASSDLAGGPSGEQFF. The CDR3 bases are TGTGCCAGCAGTGACCTTGCGGGGGGTCCTTCGGGGGAGCAGTTCTTC. The genes are TRBV6-4 and TRBJ2-1; TRBD2 agrees at 8 bases. J lost 10 bases, V lost 2 bases, and 13 bases had no gene match. Looked up from germline, CDR1 is MRHNA and CDR2 is SNTAGT. This CDR3 has 16 amino acids.

CDR3 nucleotides: TGTGCCAGCAGGACCGGGACTAGAACTCCTGAGCAGTTCTTC. Its translation is CASRTGTRTPEQFF. V and J are TRBV12-3 or TRBV12-4 and TRBJ2-1, with 8 bases matching TRBD2. V was pared by 6 bases and J by 9 bases, with 10 bases of the junction left unmatched. The CDR3 contains 14 residues.

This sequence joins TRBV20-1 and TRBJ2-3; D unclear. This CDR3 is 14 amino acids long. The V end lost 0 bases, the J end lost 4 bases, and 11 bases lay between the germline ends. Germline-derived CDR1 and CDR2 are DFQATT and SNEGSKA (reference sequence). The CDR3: CSARDQWASDTQYF. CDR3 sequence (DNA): TGCAGTGCTAGAGATCAGTGGGCCTCAGATACGCAGTATTTT.

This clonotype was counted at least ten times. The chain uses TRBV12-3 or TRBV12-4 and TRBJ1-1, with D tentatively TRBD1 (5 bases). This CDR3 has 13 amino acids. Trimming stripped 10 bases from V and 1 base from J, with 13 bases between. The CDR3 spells CATHLGGNTEAFF. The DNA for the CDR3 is TGTGCCACCCATCTTGGGGGGAACACTGAAGCTTTCTTT.

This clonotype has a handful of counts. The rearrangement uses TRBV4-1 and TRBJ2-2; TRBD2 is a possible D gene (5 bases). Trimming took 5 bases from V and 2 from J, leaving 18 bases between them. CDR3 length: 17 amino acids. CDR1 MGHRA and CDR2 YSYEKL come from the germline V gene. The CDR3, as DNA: TGCGCCAGCAGCAAGGGTGGGCTAGCCGAAAACACCGGGGAGCTGTTTTTT. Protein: CASSKGGLAENTGELFF.

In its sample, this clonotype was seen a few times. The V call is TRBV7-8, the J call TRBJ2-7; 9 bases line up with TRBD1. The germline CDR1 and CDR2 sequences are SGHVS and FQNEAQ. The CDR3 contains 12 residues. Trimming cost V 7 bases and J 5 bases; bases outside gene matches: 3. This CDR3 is CASTGTGHEQYF. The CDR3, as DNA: TGTGCCAGCACCGGGACAGGGCACGAGCAGTACTTC.

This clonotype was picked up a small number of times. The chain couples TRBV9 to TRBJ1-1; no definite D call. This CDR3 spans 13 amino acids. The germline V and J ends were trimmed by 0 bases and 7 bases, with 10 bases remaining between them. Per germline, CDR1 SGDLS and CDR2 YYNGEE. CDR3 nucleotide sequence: TGTGCCAGCAGCGTAGGGCCCTCTGGTGAAGCTTTCTTT. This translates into CASSVGPSGEAFF.

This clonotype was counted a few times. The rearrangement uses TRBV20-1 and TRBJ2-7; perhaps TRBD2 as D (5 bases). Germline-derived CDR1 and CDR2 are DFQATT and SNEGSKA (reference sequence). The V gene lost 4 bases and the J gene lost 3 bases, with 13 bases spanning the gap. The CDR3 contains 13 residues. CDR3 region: CSAKELGNYEQYF. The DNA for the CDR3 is TGCAGTGCTAAGGAACTAGGGAACTACGAGCAGTACTTC.

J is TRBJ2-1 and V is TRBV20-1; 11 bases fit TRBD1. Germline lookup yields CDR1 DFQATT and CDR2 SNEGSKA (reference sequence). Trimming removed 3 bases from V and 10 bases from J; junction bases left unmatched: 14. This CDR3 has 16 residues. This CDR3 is CSASGGGQGAIGEQFF. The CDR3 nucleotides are TGCAGTGCTAGTGGGGGAGGACAGGGGGCGATTGGCGAGCAGTTCTTC.

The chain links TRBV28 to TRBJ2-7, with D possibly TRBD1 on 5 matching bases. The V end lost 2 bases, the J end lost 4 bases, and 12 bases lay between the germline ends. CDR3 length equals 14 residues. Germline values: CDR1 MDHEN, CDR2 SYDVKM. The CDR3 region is CASSLPLDRYEQYF. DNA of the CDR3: TGTGCCAGCAGTTTACCCCTCGACAGATACGAGCAGTACTTC.

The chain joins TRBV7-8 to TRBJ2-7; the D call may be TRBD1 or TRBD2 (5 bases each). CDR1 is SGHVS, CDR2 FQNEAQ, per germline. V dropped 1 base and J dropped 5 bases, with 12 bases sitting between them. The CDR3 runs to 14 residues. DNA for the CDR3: TGTGCCAGCAGCTTAGAGGTGGGACGGAACGAGCAGTACTTC. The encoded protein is CASSLEVGRNEQYF.

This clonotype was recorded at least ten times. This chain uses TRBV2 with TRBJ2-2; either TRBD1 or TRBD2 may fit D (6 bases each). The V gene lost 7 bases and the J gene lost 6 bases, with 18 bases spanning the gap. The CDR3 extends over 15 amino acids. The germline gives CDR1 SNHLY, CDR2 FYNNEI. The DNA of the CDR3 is TGTGCCAGCATTAGCGGTTCAGGGGTGGCCGGGGAGCTGTTTTTT. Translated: CASISGSGVAGELFF.

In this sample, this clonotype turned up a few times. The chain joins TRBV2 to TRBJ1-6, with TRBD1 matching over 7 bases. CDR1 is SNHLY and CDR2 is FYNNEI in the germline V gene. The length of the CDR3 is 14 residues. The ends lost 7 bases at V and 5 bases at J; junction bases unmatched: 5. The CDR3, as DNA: TGTGCCAGCAAGAGGGACAGCAATAATTCACCCCTCCACTTT. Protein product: CASKRDSNNSPLHF.